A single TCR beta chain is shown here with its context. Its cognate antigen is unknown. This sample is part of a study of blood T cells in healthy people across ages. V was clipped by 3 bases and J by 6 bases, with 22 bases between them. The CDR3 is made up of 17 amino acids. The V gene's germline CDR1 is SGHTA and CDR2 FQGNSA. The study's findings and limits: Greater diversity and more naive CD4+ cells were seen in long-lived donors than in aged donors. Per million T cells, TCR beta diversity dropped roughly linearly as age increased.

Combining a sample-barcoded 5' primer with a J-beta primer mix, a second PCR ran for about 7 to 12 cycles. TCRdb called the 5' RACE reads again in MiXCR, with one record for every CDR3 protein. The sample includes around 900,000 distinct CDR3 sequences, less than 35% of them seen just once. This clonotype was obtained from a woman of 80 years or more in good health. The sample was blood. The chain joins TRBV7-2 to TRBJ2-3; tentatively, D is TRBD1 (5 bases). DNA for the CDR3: TGTGCCAGCAGCTTTAGGGCTGGGGCAGGGAACACGGATACGCAGTATTTT. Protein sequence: CASSFRAGAGNTDTQYF.